A single T cell receptor (beta chain) is shown here with its context. The antigen is undetermined. Donors had no recently reported acute infections or vaccinations and were HIV-negative. This sample is drawn from a study of shared clonotypes between healthy human individuals. Study information: Each donor's CD4 naive and CD4 memory cells filled three plates apiece, CD8 naive two, and CD8 memory one.

Study results and limitations: In contrast to clonotypes shared by all four donors, non-shared clonotypes had lower generation probabilities.

Generated by immunoSEQ multiplex PCR, the TCRdb table keeps only in-frame clones and is missing some. The top ten clones hold around 0.13% of a sample with millions of clones, roughly 94% of them seen once. This TCR derives from a man in his late teens or twenties in good health. The sequenced material came from naive CD4+ T cells sorted from blood. Noted subset: CD45RA+ positively selected.

The CDR3 loop is CASSGGGARTQYF. CDR3 coding DNA: TGTGCCAGCAGCGGTGGGGGCGCGCGGACCCAGTACTTC. The J gene is TRBJ2-5, the V gene TRBV6-5, with a possible D match to TRBD1 (6 bases). This CDR3 has 13 residues. Germline V gives CDR1 MNHEY, CDR2 SVGAGI. V was clipped by 6 bases and J by 7 bases, with 15 bases between them.